The T cell receptor beta chain described here comes from a study of blood T cell repertoires in COVID-19. CDR3 length: 18 residues. Trimming at V came to 6 bases and at J to 4 bases, leaving 14 bases not matched to a gene. Per germline, CDR1 KGHDR and CDR2 SFDVKD. Here immunoSEQ multiplex PCR was the method, and the copy in TCRdb shows in-frame clones only, minus some. The sample gives about 200,000 clones, about 84% of which show up once; 7.4% is in the top ten. The study assigned cohorts using participant-reported clinical history. V gene TRBV24-1 combines with J gene TRBJ2-3; TRBD2 agrees at 11 bases. The receptor's source is a woman aged 40 to 50 with acute COVID-19. The specimen was PBMCs or T cells enriched from blood (not recorded which). The CDR3: CATSIRVSSGRAADTQYF. For the CDR3, the DNA is TGTGCCACCAGTATAAGGGTGAGTAGCGGGAGGGCCGCAGATACGCAGTATTTT.